This T cell receptor (beta chain) was identified in a study of blood T cell repertoires in COVID-19. Study as a whole: PBMCs, B-cell-depleted T cells, or T cells provided the cDNA or gDNA that made up the material.

Per the study methods: Amplification with reference gene primers provided the estimates of nucleated cell counts. Profiled with immunoSEQ multiplex PCR; TCRdb holds only in-frame clones, not every one. V, J and clone size were drawn from that table, and D and trimming were deduced from the DNA. The repertoire holds 90,000 to 100,000 clones, with approximately 86% as singletons. This clone was recorded a few times. Germline CDR1 and CDR2: MNHNY and SVGAGI (reference sequence). The CDR3 consists of 13 residues. Trimming cost V 2 bases and J 2 bases, with 7 bases left between them. The source is a man older than 75 with acute or convalescent COVID-19. The V call is TRBV6-6, the J call TRBJ2-7, with a weak D call TRBD2 (5 bases). Sequenced material: peripheral blood. CDR3 DNA: TGTGCCAGCAGTTACGAGCGGACCTACGAGCAGTACTTC. The encoded protein is CASSYERTYEQYF.